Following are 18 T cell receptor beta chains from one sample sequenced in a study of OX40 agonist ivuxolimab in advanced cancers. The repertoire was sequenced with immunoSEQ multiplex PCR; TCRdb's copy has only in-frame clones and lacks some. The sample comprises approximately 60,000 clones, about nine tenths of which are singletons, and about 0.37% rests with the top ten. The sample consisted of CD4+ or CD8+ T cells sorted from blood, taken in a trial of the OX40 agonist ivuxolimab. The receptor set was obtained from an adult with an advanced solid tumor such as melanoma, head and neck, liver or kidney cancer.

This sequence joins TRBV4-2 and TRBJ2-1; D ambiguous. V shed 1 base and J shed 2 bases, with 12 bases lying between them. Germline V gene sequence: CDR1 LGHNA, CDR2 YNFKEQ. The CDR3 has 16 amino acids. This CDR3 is CASSQGVTGAYNEQFF. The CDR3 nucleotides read TGTGCCAGCAGCCAAGGGGTCACTGGAGCCTACAATGAGCAGTTCTTC.

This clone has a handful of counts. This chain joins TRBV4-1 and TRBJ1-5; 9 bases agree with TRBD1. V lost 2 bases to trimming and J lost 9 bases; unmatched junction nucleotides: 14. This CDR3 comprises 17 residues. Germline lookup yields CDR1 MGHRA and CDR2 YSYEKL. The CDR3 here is CASSQQLGDRANWPQHF. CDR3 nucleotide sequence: TGCGCCAGCAGCCAACAATTGGGGGACAGGGCCAATTGGCCCCAGCATTTT.

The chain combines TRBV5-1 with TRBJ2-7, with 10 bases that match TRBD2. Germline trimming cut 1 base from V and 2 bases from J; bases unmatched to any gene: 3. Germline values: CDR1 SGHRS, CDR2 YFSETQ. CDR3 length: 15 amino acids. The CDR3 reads CASSLWLAGAYEQYF. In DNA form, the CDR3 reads TGCGCCAGCAGCTTGTGGCTAGCGGGGGCCTACGAGCAGTACTTC.

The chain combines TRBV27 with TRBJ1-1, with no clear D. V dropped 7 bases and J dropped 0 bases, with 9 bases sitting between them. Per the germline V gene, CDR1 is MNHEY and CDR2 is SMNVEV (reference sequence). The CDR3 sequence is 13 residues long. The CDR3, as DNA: TGTGCCAGCACCCGAGGGATGAACACTGAAGCTTTCTTT. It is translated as CASTRGMNTEAFF.

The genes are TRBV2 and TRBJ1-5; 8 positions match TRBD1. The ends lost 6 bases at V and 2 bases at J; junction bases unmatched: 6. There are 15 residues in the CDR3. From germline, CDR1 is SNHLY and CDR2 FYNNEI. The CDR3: CASSASGGGNQPQHF. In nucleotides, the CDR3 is TGTGCCAGCAGCGCCTCAGGGGGCGGCAATCAGCCCCAGCATTTT. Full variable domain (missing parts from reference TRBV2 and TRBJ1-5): EPEVTQTPSHQVTQMGQEVILRCVPISNHLYFYWYRQILGQKVEFLVSFYNNEISEKSEIFDDQFSVERPDGSNFTLKIRSTKLEDSAMYFCASSASGGGNQPQHFGDGTRLSIL.

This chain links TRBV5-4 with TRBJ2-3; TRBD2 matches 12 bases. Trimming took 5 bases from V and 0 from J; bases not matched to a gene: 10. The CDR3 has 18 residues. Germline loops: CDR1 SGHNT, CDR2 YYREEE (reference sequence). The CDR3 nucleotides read TGTGCCAGCAGTGTAAAGACCCTAGCGGGGGGGAGCACAGATACGCAGTATTTT. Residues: CASSVKTLAGGSTDTQYF. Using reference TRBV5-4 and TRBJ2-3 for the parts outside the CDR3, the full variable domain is ETGVTQSPTHLIKTRGQQVTLRCSSQSGHNTVSWYQQALGQGPQFIFQYYREEENGRGNFPPRFSGLQFPNYSSELNVNALELDDSALYLCASSVKTLAGGSTDTQYFGPGTRLTVL.

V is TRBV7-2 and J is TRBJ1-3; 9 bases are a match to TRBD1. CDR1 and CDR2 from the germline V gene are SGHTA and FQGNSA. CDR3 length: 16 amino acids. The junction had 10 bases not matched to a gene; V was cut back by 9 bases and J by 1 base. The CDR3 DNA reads TGTGCCAGTGCGGACAGGGGCCCCAAATCTGGAAACACCATATATTTT. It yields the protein CASADRGPKSGNTIYF.

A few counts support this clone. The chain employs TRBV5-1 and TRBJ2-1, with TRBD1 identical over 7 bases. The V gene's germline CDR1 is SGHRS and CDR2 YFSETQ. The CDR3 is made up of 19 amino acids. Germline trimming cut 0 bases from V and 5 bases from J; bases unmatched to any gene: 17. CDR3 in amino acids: CASSLGTGARAWVDNEQFF. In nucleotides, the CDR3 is TGCGCCAGCAGCTTGGGTACAGGGGCTCGCGCCTGGGTTGACAATGAGCAGTTCTTC. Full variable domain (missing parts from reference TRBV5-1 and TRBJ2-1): KAGVTQTPRYLIKTRGQQVTLSCSPISGHRSVSWYQQTPGQGLQFLFEYFSETQRNKGNFPGRFSGRQFSNSRSEMNVSTLELGDSALYLCASSLGTGARAWVDNEQFFGPGTRLTVL.

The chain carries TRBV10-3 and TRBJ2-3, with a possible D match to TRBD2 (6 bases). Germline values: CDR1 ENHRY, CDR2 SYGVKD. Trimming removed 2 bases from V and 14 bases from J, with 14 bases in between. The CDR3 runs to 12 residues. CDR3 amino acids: CAISEQTSFPYF. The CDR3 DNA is TGTGCCATCAGTGAGCAGACTAGTTTCCCGTATTTT.

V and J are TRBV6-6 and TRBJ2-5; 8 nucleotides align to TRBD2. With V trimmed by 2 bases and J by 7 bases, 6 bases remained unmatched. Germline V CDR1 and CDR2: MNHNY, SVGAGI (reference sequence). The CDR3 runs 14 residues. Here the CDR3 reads CASSYDLAGPTQYF. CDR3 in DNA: TGTGCCAGCAGTTACGACCTAGCGGGCCCGACCCAGTACTTC.

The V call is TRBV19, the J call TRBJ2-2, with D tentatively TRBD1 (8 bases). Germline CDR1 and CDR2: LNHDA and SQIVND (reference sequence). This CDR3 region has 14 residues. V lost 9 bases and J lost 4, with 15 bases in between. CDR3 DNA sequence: TGTGCCAGCACTAACAGGGGGGGCACCGGGGAGCTGTTTTTT. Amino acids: CASTNRGGTGELFF.

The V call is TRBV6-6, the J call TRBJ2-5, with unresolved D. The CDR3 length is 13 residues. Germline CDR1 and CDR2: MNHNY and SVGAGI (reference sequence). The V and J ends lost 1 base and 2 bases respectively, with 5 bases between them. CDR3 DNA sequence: TGTGCCAGCAGTTACTTAGGGCAAGAGACCCAGTACTTC. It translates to CASSYLGQETQYF.

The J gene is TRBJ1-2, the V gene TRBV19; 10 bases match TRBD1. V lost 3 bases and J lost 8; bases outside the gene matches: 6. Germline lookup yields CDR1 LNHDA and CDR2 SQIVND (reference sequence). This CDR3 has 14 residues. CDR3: CASSMGQGSYGYTF. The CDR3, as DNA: TGTGCCAGTAGTATGGGACAGGGGTCCTACGGCTACACCTTC.

The CDR3 spells CASSETGGRNQPQHF. CDR3 nucleotide sequence: TGTGCCAGCAGTGAGACAGGGGGCCGCAATCAGCCCCAGCATTTT. This chain connects TRBV2 to TRBJ1-5; 10 bases are shared with TRBD1. The length of the CDR3 is 15 residues. The junction had 1 base not matched to a gene; V was cut back by 3 bases and J by 2 bases. CDR1 and CDR2 from the germline V gene are SNHLY and FYNNEI.

DNA for the CDR3: TGTGCCATCAGTGAGGGTAGCGGGGGTTCAGTTGAGACCCAGTACTTC. Translated, it gives CAISEGSGGSVETQYF. This chain joins TRBV10-3 and TRBJ2-5, with TRBD2 identical over 9 bases. V trimming: 2 bases; J trimming: 5 bases; junction bases outside the gene matches: 9. Per germline, CDR1 ENHRY and CDR2 SYGVKD. This CDR3 has 16 amino acids.

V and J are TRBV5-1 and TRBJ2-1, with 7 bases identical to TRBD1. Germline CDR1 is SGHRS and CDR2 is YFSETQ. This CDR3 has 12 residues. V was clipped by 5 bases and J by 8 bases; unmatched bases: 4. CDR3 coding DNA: TGCGCCAGCAGACAGGGGTTCGATGAGCAGTTCTTC. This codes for CASRQGFDEQFF.

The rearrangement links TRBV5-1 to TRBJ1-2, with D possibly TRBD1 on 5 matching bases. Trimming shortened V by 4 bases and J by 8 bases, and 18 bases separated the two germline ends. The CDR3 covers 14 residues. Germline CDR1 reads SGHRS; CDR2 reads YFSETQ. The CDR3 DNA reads TGCGCCAGCAGCGGAGGGGTGGCGTTTAGCGGCTACACCTTC. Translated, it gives CASSGGVAFSGYTF.

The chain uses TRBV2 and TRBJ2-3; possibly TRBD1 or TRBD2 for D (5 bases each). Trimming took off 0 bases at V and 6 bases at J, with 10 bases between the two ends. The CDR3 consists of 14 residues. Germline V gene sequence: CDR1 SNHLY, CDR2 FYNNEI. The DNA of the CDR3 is TGTGCCAGCAGTGAAGCGGGGGTGGCCGATACGCAGTATTTT. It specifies CASSEAGVADTQYF.